What follows describes a single T cell receptor (beta chain). The sample belongs to a study of blood T cell repertoires in COVID-19. In the authors' workflow: Nucleated cell number was recorded as an estimate derived from reference gene primer amplification. Using immunoSEQ multiplex PCR, the repertoire was profiled, and TCRdb retains in-frame clones only, with some absent. Clone size and V and J calls were adopted from that table, with D and trimming inferred from the DNA. The sample includes over 250,000 clones, about 83% of them seen just once. Sequencing was carried out using peripheral blood. The receptor was isolated from a woman between 50 and 59 years old who had recovered from COVID-19.

The CDR3 sequence: CASTSGQAPSHEQYF. The CDR3, as DNA: TGCGCCAGCACATCCGGACAGGCCCCGTCGCACGAGCAGTACTTC. The J gene is TRBJ2-7, the V gene TRBV5-1, with 7 positions matching TRBD1. Germline loops: CDR1 SGHRS, CDR2 YFSETQ. This CDR3 spans 15 amino acids. Trimming cost V 6 bases and J 5 bases; bases outside gene matches: 14.